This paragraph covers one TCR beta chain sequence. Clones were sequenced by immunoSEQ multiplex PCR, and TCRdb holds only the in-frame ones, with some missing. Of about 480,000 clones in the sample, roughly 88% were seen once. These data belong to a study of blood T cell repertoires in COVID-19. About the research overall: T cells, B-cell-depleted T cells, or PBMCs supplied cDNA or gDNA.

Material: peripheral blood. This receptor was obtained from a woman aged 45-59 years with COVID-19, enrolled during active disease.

The CDR3 sequence: CASRTGLAGGQFF. CDR3 DNA: TGTGCCAGCAGAACGGGACTAGCGGGGGGGCAGTTCTTC. The chain is built from TRBV27 and TRBJ2-1; 15 bases map to TRBD2. Germline trimming cut 6 bases from V and 12 bases from J; bases unmatched to any gene: 3. CDR1 is MNHEY and CDR2 is SMNVEV in the germline V gene (reference sequence). The CDR3 is 13 amino acids.